Each of the 30 T cell receptor beta chains below was sequenced from the same sample in a study of T cell responses to AZD1222 COVID-19 vaccine. Some clones are missing from TCRdb's copy, which holds only in-frame ones; the method was immunoSEQ multiplex PCR. The table includes over 130,000 clones, 92% detected once. The source was peripheral blood, collected 28 days after the second AZD1222 dose. These receptors were collected from an adult who received the AZD1222 COVID-19 vaccine.

The chain employs TRBV28 and TRBJ1-2; 7 bases align to TRBD1. The CDR3 has 15 amino acids. The V segment lost 5 bases and the J segment 2 bases; nucleotides outside the gene matches: 8. Germline V CDR1 and CDR2: MDHEN, SYDVKM. Written as DNA, the CDR3 is TGTGCCAGCAGTCCCGGGACAGTCGAAAACTATGGCTACACCTTC. This encodes CASSPGTVENYGYTF.

This sequence joins TRBV18 and TRBJ1-6; TRBD1 matches 8 bases. From germline, CDR1 is KGHSH and CDR2 LQKENI. The CDR3 length is 15 residues. The junction had 6 bases not matched to a gene; V was cut back by 3 bases and J by 8 bases. CDR3 amino acids: CASSPTQGADSPLHF. CDR3 coding DNA: TGTGCCAGCTCACCTACTCAGGGGGCGGATTCACCCCTCCACTTT. Using reference TRBV18 and TRBJ1-6 for the parts outside the CDR3, the full variable domain is NAGVMQNPRHLVRRRGQEARLRCSPMKGHSHVYWYRQLPEEGLKFMVYLQKENIIDESGMPKERFSAEFPKEGPSILRIQQVVRGDSAAYFCASSPTQGADSPLHFGNGTRLTVT.

The V gene is TRBV28, the J gene TRBJ1-1; D might be TRBD1 (5 bases). The CDR3 length is 16 residues. The V and J ends lost 3 bases and 0 bases respectively, with 14 bases between them. Germline V gene sequence: CDR1 MDHEN, CDR2 SYDVKM. Here the CDR3 reads CASSFWQGNMNTEAFF. CDR3 bases: TGTGCCAGCAGTTTTTGGCAGGGAAACATGAACACTGAAGCTTTCTTT.

The CDR3 sequence: CASSLGEMGASEAFF. CDR3 in DNA: TGCGCCAGCAGCTTGGGCGAAATGGGCGCCTCTGAAGCTTTCTTT. V gene TRBV5-1 combines with J gene TRBJ1-1; D call uncertain. The ends were cut back, 0 bases at V and 6 bases at J, with 15 bases in the middle. The germline gives CDR1 SGHRS, CDR2 YFSETQ. This CDR3 has 15 residues.

The chain combines TRBV28 with TRBJ2-1, with 11 bases aligning to TRBD2. CDR3 length equals 15 residues. Losses at the gene ends were 1 base for V and 10 bases for J; bases not matched to a gene: 6. Germline assignment: CDR1 MDHEN and CDR2 SYDVKM. This CDR3 is CASSLSSSGRSEQFF. In DNA, the CDR3 is TGTGCCAGCAGTTTATCGTCTAGCGGGAGGAGCGAGCAGTTCTTC. Full variable domain (rest looked up from reference TRBV28 and TRBJ2-1): DVKVTQSSRYLVKRTGEKVFLECVQDMDHENMFWYRQDPGLGLRLIYFSYDVKMKEKGDIPEGYSVSREKKERFSLILESASTNQTSMYLCASSLSSSGRSEQFFGPGTRLTVL.

The rearrangement uses TRBV12-3 or TRBV12-4 and TRBJ2-1, with D perhaps TRBD1 (5 bases). V lost 0 bases and J lost 8, with 8 bases in between. The CDR3 is 13 amino acids. The CDR3 sequence is CASSLAQGYEQFF. DNA of the CDR3: TGTGCCAGCAGTTTAGCGCAGGGCTATGAGCAGTTCTTC.

This rearrangement joins TRBV15 to TRBJ1-5; 11 bases align to TRBD1. The V gene's germline CDR1 is LNHNV and CDR2 YYDKDF (reference sequence). Germline trimming cut 0 bases from V and 6 bases from J; bases unmatched to any gene: 7. The length of the CDR3 is 17 residues. Here the CDR3 reads CATSRDPGQGGIQPQHF. Written as DNA, the CDR3 is TGTGCCACCAGCAGAGATCCGGGACAGGGGGGAATTCAGCCCCAGCATTTT.

The genes are TRBV11-2 and TRBJ1-1; no clear D gene. The CDR3 loop spans 12 amino acids. Trimming left V 5 bases short and J 7 bases short, with 11 bases between. Germline CDR1 is SGHAT and CDR2 is FQNNGV. CDR3 region: CASSPSVGEAFF. CDR3 DNA sequence: TGTGCCAGCAGCCCCTCTGTGGGTGAAGCTTTCTTT.

The chain uses TRBV7-9 and TRBJ2-1, with D possibly being TRBD2 (5 bases). CDR1 is SEHNR, CDR2 FQNEAQ, per germline (reference sequence). The ends were cut back, 0 bases at V and 8 bases at J, with 8 bases in the middle. The CDR3 consists of 13 residues. The CDR3 DNA reads TGTGCCAGCAGCTTAGCGGGAGCGGATGAGCAGTTCTTC. Its translation is CASSLAGADEQFF.

This chain joins TRBV30 and TRBJ1-6, with no clear D. This CDR3 spans 14 amino acids. V shed 5 bases and J shed 10 bases, with 18 bases lying between them. Germline assignment: CDR1 GTSNPN and CDR2 SVGIG (reference sequence). The CDR3 is CAWDTLGNWSPLHF. In nucleotides, the CDR3 is TGTGCCTGGGACACCCTCGGGAATTGGTCACCCCTCCACTTT. The variable domain in full, completed from reference TRBV30 and TRBJ1-6, reads SQTIHQWPATLVQPVGSPLSLECTVEGTSNPNLYWYRQAAGRGLQLLFYSVGIGQISSEVPQNLSASRPQDRQFILSSKKLLLSDSGFYLCAWDTLGNWSPLHFGNGTRLTVT.

A single count supports this clone. The genes are TRBV19 and TRBJ2-2; D remains unclear. Germline V gene lookup returns CDR1 LNHDA and CDR2 SQIVND (reference sequence). The CDR3 covers 14 residues. The V and J ends lost 5 bases and 4 bases respectively, with 11 bases between them. CDR3 in amino acids: CASSPNSFTGELFF. The CDR3 coding sequence is TGTGCCAGTAGTCCCAATTCTTTCACCGGGGAGCTGTTTTTT.

This chain joins TRBV6-5 and TRBJ2-7; perhaps TRBD1 as D (6 bases). The CDR3 runs to 14 residues. V was cut by 6 bases and J by 6 bases, with 18 bases left in between. From germline, CDR1 is MNHEY and CDR2 SVGAGI. The CDR3, as DNA: TGTGCCAGCAGCGCCCAGGACAGCCCCCTCGAGCAGTACGTC. Its translation is CASSAQDSPLEQYV.

The V call is TRBV27, the J call TRBJ2-3, with 8 bases fitting TRBD2. Germline lookup yields CDR1 MNHEY and CDR2 SMNVEV (reference sequence). After removal of 3 bases from V and 2 bases from J, the junction contained 7 bases not matched to a gene. The CDR3 runs 16 residues. The CDR3 DNA follows: TGTGCCAGCAGTTTGATGGCTAGCGGGTACACAGATACGCAGTATTTT. Translating gives CASSLMASGYTDTQYF.

V gene TRBV11-3 combines with J gene TRBJ2-1, with D possibly TRBD1 on 7 matching bases. Trimming stripped 5 bases from V and 4 bases from J, with 15 bases between. This CDR3 has 15 amino acids. The germline gives CDR1 SGHNT, CDR2 YENEEA. CDR3 nucleotides: TGTGCCAGCAGCCCGAACGGGGGACAGTACAATGAGCAGTTCTTC. This encodes CASSPNGGQYNEQFF.

The rearrangement uses TRBV10-3 and TRBJ1-1; 7 positions agree with TRBD1. Trimming at V came to 6 bases and at J to 2 bases, leaving 6 bases not matched to a gene. This CDR3 has 14 residues. Per the germline V gene, CDR1 is ENHRY and CDR2 is SYGVKD. Here the CDR3 reads CAIRRRDSNTEAFF. In DNA form, the CDR3 reads TGTGCCATCAGAAGGAGGGACAGCAACACTGAAGCTTTCTTT.

The rearrangement joins TRBV9 to TRBJ1-2, with D possibly being TRBD1 (5 bases). Germline-derived CDR1 and CDR2 are SGDLS and YYNGEE. Trimming took 0 bases from V and 5 from J, leaving 14 bases between them. The CDR3 loop spans 15 amino acids. This CDR3 reads CASSVGRDLRYGYTF. In DNA, the CDR3 is TGTGCCAGCAGCGTAGGGAGGGACCTTCGGTATGGCTACACCTTC.

The chain is built from TRBV6-4 and TRBJ2-1; 11 bases are a match to TRBD2. CDR1 is MRHNA, CDR2 SNTAGT, per germline. CDR3 length equals 15 residues. With V trimmed by 4 bases and J by 4 bases, 3 bases remained unmatched. The CDR3 coding sequence is TGTGCCAGCAGTGTCACTAGCGGGAGTTACAATGAGCAGTTCTTC. Translation gives CASSVTSGSYNEQFF.

This clone was seen only once. The chain is built from TRBV5-8 and TRBJ2-7; D unresolved. CDR3 size: 12 residues. Germline CDR1 and CDR2: SGHTS and YDEGEE. V lost 4 bases and J 6 bases, leaving 11 bases between the germline ends. DNA of the CDR3: TGTGCCAGCAGCCTTCATTGGTCCGAGCAGTACGTC. Protein: CASSLHWSEQYV.

The chain carries TRBV10-3 and TRBJ1-1, with D unresolved. The CDR3 runs 11 residues. V lost 8 bases and J lost 3, with 7 bases in between. Germline V lookup: CDR1 ENHRY, CDR2 SYGVKD. This CDR3 is CAISSHTEAFF. The CDR3 DNA is TGTGCCATCTCGAGTCACACTGAAGCTTTCTTT.

The chain uses TRBV4-3 and TRBJ2-5, with D possibly matching TRBD2 (5 bases). The germline V and J ends were trimmed by 4 bases and 5 bases, with 11 bases remaining between them. The germline gives CDR1 LGHNA, CDR2 YSLEER. This CDR3 comprises 13 residues. CDR3: CASSPGPGETQYF. The CDR3 nucleotides read TGCGCCAGCAGCCCTGGGCCGGGGGAGACCCAGTACTTC.

This chain connects TRBV5-6 to TRBJ1-1; a possible D gene is TRBD1 (6 bases). This CDR3 contains 16 residues. Germline V gene lookup returns CDR1 SGHDT and CDR2 YYEEEE. V lost 4 bases, J lost 1 base, and 17 bases lay in between. CDR3 protein: CASSIGTLRGNTEAFF. The DNA of the CDR3 is TGTGCCAGCAGCATCGGGACGCTCAGGGGGAACACTGAAGCTTTCTTT.

The chain links TRBV7-9 to TRBJ2-7, with 9 nucleotides matching TRBD1. Trimming at V came to 5 bases and at J to 3 bases, leaving 5 bases not matched to a gene. The germline V gene has CDR1 SEHNR and CDR2 FQNEAQ (reference sequence). This CDR3 is 14 amino acids long. The CDR3 spells CASSPRTGVYEQYF. CDR3 coding DNA: TGTGCCAGCAGCCCACGGACAGGGGTCTACGAGCAGTACTTC.

The V call is TRBV2, the J call TRBJ1-4, with 9 bases aligning to TRBD1. The CDR3 is 15 residues long. Germline loops: CDR1 SNHLY, CDR2 FYNNEI. V was pared by 1 base and J by 9 bases, with 6 bases of the junction left unmatched. The CDR3 nucleotides are TGTGCCAGCAGTGAAGACCGGGACAGGGAGAAAAAACTGTTTTTT. Its protein product is CASSEDRDREKKLFF.

V and J are TRBV5-8 and TRBJ2-5; perhaps D is TRBD1 or TRBD2 (5 bases each). In germline, CDR1 is SGHTS, CDR2 YDEGEE. CDR3 size: 13 residues. V shed 2 bases and J shed 3 bases, with 8 bases lying between them. The CDR3 region is CASSLRGEETQYF. For the CDR3, the DNA is TGTGCCAGCAGCTTAAGGGGAGAAGAGACCCAGTACTTC.

DNA of the CDR3: TGTGCCAGCAGCTTAGCAGGGGTCGGCGCCTACGAGCAGTACTTC. Protein: CASSLAGVGAYEQYF. This chain uses TRBV11-2 with TRBJ2-7, with D maybe TRBD1 (6 bases). Germline assignment: CDR1 SGHAT and CDR2 FQNNGV. This CDR3 comprises 15 residues. The V end lost 1 base, the J end lost 2 bases, and 12 bases lay between the germline ends. The variable domain in full, with the rest retrieved from reference TRBV11-2 and TRBJ2-7, is EAGVAQSPRYKIIEKRQSVAFWCNPISGHATLYWYQQILGQGPKLLIQFQNNGVVDDSQLPKDRFSAERLKGVDSTLKIQPAKLEDSAVYLCASSLAGVGAYEQYFGPGTRLTVT.

The chain carries TRBV5-4 and TRBJ1-1, with D possibly being TRBD1 (6 bases). V gave up 4 bases and J gave up 1 base, with 14 bases separating them. The CDR3 extends over 15 amino acids. Germline CDR1 SGHNT, CDR2 YYREEE (reference sequence). The CDR3 region has the DNA TGTGCCAGCAGCGCCGGGACAAACACGAACACTGAAGCTTTCTTT. Amino acid sequence: CASSAGTNTNTEAFF.

The rearrangement joins TRBV27 to TRBJ2-2; 8 nucleotides line up with TRBD2. Germline V lookup: CDR1 MNHEY, CDR2 SMNVEV (reference sequence). V shed 7 bases, J shed 5 bases, and the junction held 6 bases outside the gene matches. CDR3 size: 14 residues. CDR3 nucleotides: TGTGCCAGCAATCTCGGGGGGGGAACCGGGGAGCTGTTTTTT. Its protein product is CASNLGGGTGELFF.

The rearrangement uses TRBV5-1 and TRBJ2-1; D not certain. Germline loops: CDR1 SGHRS, CDR2 YFSETQ. Deletions cut 0 bases from V and 5 bases from J, with 9 bases between. The length of the CDR3 is 14 residues. The CDR3: CASSLDSRNNEQFF. The CDR3, as DNA: TGCGCCAGCAGCTTGGACAGTCGAAACAATGAGCAGTTCTTC.

V gene TRBV6-2 or TRBV6-3 combines with J gene TRBJ2-1; perhaps TRBD2 as D (6 bases). V was shortened by 0 bases and J by 12 bases, with 9 bases between the two germline ends. Germline V gene data show CDR1 as MNHEY and CDR2 as SVGEGT. The CDR3 has 12 residues. The DNA for the CDR3 is TGTGCCAGCAGTTACTCTCAGCGGGTGCAGTTCTTC. It codes for CASSYSQRVQFF.

The table lists this clone with a count of one. CDR3 protein: CASSLGGGPNHAQFF. CDR3 DNA: TGTGCCAGCAGCTTAGGTGGGGGCCCGAACCACGCGCAGTTCTTC. The genes are TRBV7-6 and TRBJ2-1; perhaps TRBD1 as D (6 bases). The CDR3 runs to 15 residues. Germline CDR1 is SGHVS and CDR2 is FNYEAQ. The V and J ends lost 1 base and 12 bases respectively, with 19 bases between them.